This T cell receptor beta chain was profiled in a study of blood T cell repertoires in COVID-19. Only in-frame clones appear in the TCRdb table, and some are missing; sequencing was by immunoSEQ multiplex PCR. The data contain around 150,000 clones, 75% to 90% of them singletons. Clinical histories supplied by participants themselves formed the basis of cohort assignment. The source material was PBMCs or T cells enriched from blood (not recorded which). This clonotype was obtained from a man in his 70s who had been exposed to COVID-19.

The CDR3 sequence: CASSARQGLTEKLFF. The CDR3, as DNA: TGTGCCAGCAGTGCCAGACAGGGACTGACTGAAAAACTGTTTTTT. The chain is built from TRBV3-1 (or the pseudogene TRBV3-2) and TRBJ1-4; 7 positions agree with TRBD1. CDR1 is LGHDT, CDR2 YNNKEL, per germline (reference sequence). J lost 7 bases, V lost 6 bases, and 11 bases had no gene match. This CDR3 contains 15 residues.